This TCR beta chain stems from a study of cytotoxic CD8 clonotypes in ibrutinib-treated CLL. Study-wide points: Clonality went up at ibrutinib response and then declined back toward baseline at progression.

Germline assignment: CDR1 SGHRS and CDR2 YFSETQ. With V trimmed by 0 bases and J by 1 base, 9 bases remained unmatched. This CDR3 is built from 17 residues. Comment on this clone: The target antigen is unknown.

Sequencing sought depths of 1 in 200,000 to 1 in 1 million T cells. Assay: immunoSEQ multiplex PCR; the TCRdb copy retains only in-frame clones and omits some. The sample has fewer than 45,000 clones, 70% to 80% seen once; the top ten hold around 15%. The clonotype was recovered from a human donor with chronic lymphocytic leukemia. This specimen was PBMCs, taken at disease progression, from a patient treated with ibrutinib. The J gene is TRBJ2-7, the V gene TRBV5-1; TRBD2 agrees at 8 bases. The CDR3 nucleotides read TGCGCCAGCAGCTTGGGGTTAGCGGGACAAATTTCCTACGAGCAGTACTTC. Translation gives CASSLGLAGQISYEQYF.